The present entry profiles one T cell receptor beta chain with its context. Its antigen is undetermined. The data are from a study of OX40 agonist ivuxolimab in advanced cancers. Study-wide background: The study enrolled dose-escalation patients with hepatocellular carcinoma, melanoma, renal cell or head and neck cancer. Notes on the study in general: Expanded clones belonging to CD8+ T cells outnumbered, on average, those of CD4+. What antigens the expanded peripheral T cells recognized was never established.

Repertoires were generated with immunoSEQ multiplex PCR, while TCRdb's copy carries only in-frame clones and drops some. The repertoire holds tens of thousands of clones, with around 90% as singletons. The CDR3 runs 15 residues. CDR1 and CDR2 (germline): SGHRS, YFSETQ. The V segment lost 3 bases and the J segment 1 base; nucleotides outside the gene matches: 2. The sequenced sample was CD4+ or CD8+ T cells sorted from blood, obtained in a trial of the OX40 agonist ivuxolimab. This chain uses TRBV5-1 with TRBJ2-1, with TRBD1 matching 9 bases. The receptor comes from an adult with an advanced solid tumor such as melanoma, head and neck, liver or kidney cancer. CDR3 residues: CASSSGQGSYNEQFF. DNA of the CDR3: TGCGCCAGCAGCTCGGGACAGGGTTCCTACAATGAGCAGTTCTTC.